A selection of T cell receptor beta chains follows, all from one sample in a study of blood T cell repertoires in COVID-19. Data came from immunoSEQ multiplex PCR; TCRdb stores just in-frame clones and leaves some out. The data contain around 200,000 clones, less than 90% of them singletons. Sample: peripheral blood. These receptor sequences come from a man aged 40-50 years with active or convalescent COVID-19. Both conserved end residues are part of each CDR3. D genes are given only for firm matches. Not every row has a clone size; where given, it reads once, few, many or a size class.

>TRBD1|TRBJ1-2|.|TRBV3-1/TRBV3-2
TGTGCCAGCAGCTCCGGGACAGCCTATGGCTACACCTTC
CASSSGTAYGYTF
>TRBD1|TRBJ1-2|.|TRBV18
TGTGCCAGCTCACATAGGGACAGGGAAGATGGCTACACCTTC
CASSHRDREDGYTF
>TRBD2|TRBJ2-3|once|TRBV28
TGTGCCAGCAGTCGCGCCGGACTAGCCACAGATACGCAGTATTTT
CASSRAGLATDTQYF
>.|TRBJ1-1|few|TRBV5-1
TGCGCCAGCAGCTTCCAGGGATTCGGAAACACTGAAGCTTTCTTT
CASSFQGFGNTEAFF
>TRBD1|TRBJ1-1|.|TRBV6-5
TGTGCCAGCAGCGGGGACAGGAACACTGAAGCTTTCTTT
CASSGDRNTEAFF
>TRBD2|TRBJ2-5|once|TRBV19
TGTGCCAGTAGTATCGGTAGCGGGGGCCAGTACCAAGAGACCCAGTACTTC
CASSIGSGGQYQETQYF
>.|TRBJ2-7|.|TRBV5-1
TGCGCCAGCAGCACCAGGGAATTTACCTACGAGCAGTACTTC
CASSTREFTYEQYF
>TRBD2|TRBJ2-7|.|TRBV30
TGTGCCTGGAGTGTGGGGGGGATCGAGCAGTACTTC
CAWSVGGIEQYF
>.|TRBJ2-1|few|TRBV5-4
TGTGCCAGCAGCCCTAGACCTACCTCCTACAATGAGCAGTTCTTC
CASSPRPTSYNEQFF
>.|TRBJ1-1|.|TRBV2
TGTGCCACCGTCGGAGGAATATACACTGAAGCTTTCTTT
CATVGGIYTEAFF
>TRBD1|TRBJ1-1|.|TRBV6-1
TGTGCCAGCAGTGAACAGGGGGCTATGAACACTGAAGCTTTCTTT
CASSEQGAMNTEAFF
>.|TRBJ1-2|.|TRBV7-3
TGTGCCAGCAGCCCGAGCGGCGACTATGGCTACACCTTC
CASSPSGDYGYTF
>.|TRBJ1-1|.|TRBV28
TGTGCCAGCAGGAGGGGACAGAACACTGAAGCTTTCTTT
CASRRGQNTEAFF
>.|TRBJ1-5|.|TRBV27
TGTGCCAGCAGTTTATTGGCAGGCTATAGCAATCAGCCCCAGCATTTT
CASSLLAGYSNQPQHF
>TRBD1|TRBJ1-3|.|TRBV18
TGTGCCAGCTCACTAAACCGGCAGGGGGCTGGAAACACCATATATTTT
CASSLNRQGAGNTIYF
>.|TRBJ1-4|.|TRBV6-5
TGTGCCAGCAGTTACTCTAGGGGGGGTGCTGATGAAAAACTGTTTTTT
CASSYSRGGADEKLFF
>.|TRBJ2-2|.|TRBV5-4
TGTGCCAGCAGCTTGGCCTTCAGGGGCGGCACCGGGGAGCTGTTTTTT
CASSLAFRGGTGELFF
>TRBD1|TRBJ2-7|few|TRBV5-1
TGCGCCAGCAGTTATTTGGCCGGGACAGGGGAGGGCGAGCAGTACTTC
CASSYLAGTGEGEQYF
>.|TRBJ2-7|.|TRBV27
TGTGCCAGCAGTCGGACTGTCTCCTACGAGCAGTACTTC
CASSRTVSYEQYF
>.|TRBJ1-1|.|TRBV2
TGTGCCAGCATAAGAGGGTACACTGAAGCTTTCTTT
CASIRGYTEAFF
>TRBD2|TRBJ2-7|few|TRBV7-9
TGTGCCAGCAGGCAGGGACTAGCGGGGGTTCTCCGGGACGAGCAGTACTTC
CASRQGLAGVLRDEQYF
>TRBD1|TRBJ1-2|few|TRBV27
TGTGCCAGCAGCCCAATGGGACAGGGCTTCCTATCCTATGGCTACACCTTC
CASSPMGQGFLSYGYTF
>.|TRBJ1-3|.|TRBV25-1
TGTGCCAGCAGTGAATCGAAGACACCAACCTCTGGAAACACCATATATTTT
CASSESKTPTSGNTIYF
>.|TRBJ1-2|.|TRBV3-1/TRBV3-2
TGTGCCAGCAGCGGACAGCGCTATGGCTACACCTTC
CASSGQRYGYTF
>.|TRBJ2-3|.|TRBV7-3
TGTGCCAGCAGCTCCCTCGGAGATACGCAGTATTTT
CASSSLGDTQYF
>.|TRBJ2-3|.|TRBV9
TGTGCCAGCAGCGTACTCGGGGGGCCGGGACTTGAGGCAGATACGCAGTATTTT
CASSVLGGPGLEADTQYF
>TRBD1|TRBJ1-2|.|TRBV9
TGTGCCAGCAGCGGATTCGGACAGGCTATTCTCTATGGCTACACCTTC
CASSGFGQAILYGYTF
>.|TRBJ1-2|.|TRBV7-8
TGTGCCAGCACCCCTGGGCAGGGAAGTAACTATGGCTACACCTTC
CASTPGQGSNYGYTF
>TRBD1|TRBJ2-7|.|TRBV5-8
TGTGCCAGCAGCTTGAGCCAGGGGGCTTTCTACGAGCAGTACTTC
CASSLSQGAFYEQYF
>TRBD1|TRBJ2-7|.|TRBV28
TGTGCCAGCAGCACGACAGGGGTCGAGCAGTACTTC
CASSTTGVEQYF
>.|TRBJ1-4|.|TRBV7-8
TGTGCCAGCAGCCCCGCTCAGTCTGCAACTAATGAAAAACTGTTTTTT
CASSPAQSATNEKLFF
>.|TRBJ1-1|.|TRBV4-1
TGCGCCAGCAGCCCCCCGGGGACTGAAGCTTTCTTT
CASSPPGTEAFF
>TRBD2|TRBJ2-7|.|TRBV7-7
TGTGCTAGCAGCTTAGTGGTAGCGGGAGGCGAGCAGTACTTC
CASSLVVAGGEQYF
>TRBD1|TRBJ1-2|.|TRBV2
TGTGCCAGCAGTGCGGGACAGGGATCGAATGGCTACACCTTC
CASSAGQGSNGYTF
>.|TRBJ1-2|.|TRBV4-1
TGCGCCAGCAGCCAAGTTCAACAGGACTATGGCTACACCTTC
CASSQVQQDYGYTF
>.|TRBJ1-5|.|TRBV2
TGTGCCAGCAAGGGGGACACTAATCAGCCCCAGCATTTT
CASKGDTNQPQHF
>.|TRBJ1-2|.|TRBV2
TGTGCCAGCAGTAACGGACTGTATGGCTACACCTTC
CASSNGLYGYTF
>TRBD2|TRBJ2-1|.|TRBV28
TGTGCCAGCAGTTCAGACCTAGCGGGGGGCCTTAGCTCCTACAATGAGCAGTTCTTC
CASSSDLAGGLSSYNEQFF
>TRBD1|TRBJ1-2|once|TRBV7-9
TGTGCCAGCAGCTCCTCGGACAGGGCGGGCTATGGCTACACCTTC
CASSSSDRAGYGYTF
>.|TRBJ1-1|.|TRBV7-6
TGTGCCAGCAGCTTATTATCGGGAGATAAAACTGAAGCTTTCTTT
CASSLLSGDKTEAFF
>.|TRBJ2-3|.|TRBV7-6
TGTGCCAGCAGCTTAGGGGCGGGCCTTCGCGGCACAGATACGCAGTATTTT
CASSLGAGLRGTDTQYF
>.|TRBJ2-1|.|TRBV5-1
TGCGCCAGCAGCTTGACGGTGAACGACATCCACCAGTTCTTC
CASSLTVNDIHQFF
>.|TRBJ1-2|.|TRBV18
TGTGCCAGCTCACCACCCCAGGGGACCTATGGCTACACCTTC
CASSPPQGTYGYTF
>TRBD1|TRBJ1-5|.|TRBV30
TGTGCCTGGAGGGTAAAACAGGGGAATCAGCCCCAGCATTTT
CAWRVKQGNQPQHF
>.|TRBJ2-5|.|TRBV6-1
TGTGCCAGCAGTGAAGCAAGGGGTTTTGGTGAGACCCAGTACTTC
CASSEARGFGETQYF
>.|TRBJ1-2|.|TRBV28
TGTGCCAGCAGTCCCGGGTATGGCTACACCTTC
CASSPGYGYTF
>TRBD2|TRBJ2-7|.|TRBV5-1
TGCGCCAGCAGCTTAGGACTAGCGGGAGTAGAGGAGCAGTACTTC
CASSLGLAGVEEQYF
>TRBD2|TRBJ2-7|.|TRBV18
TGTGCCAGCTCACCTACACGGACTAGCGGGGTAAAGTACGAGCAGTACTTC
CASSPTRTSGVKYEQYF
>TRBD1|TRBJ1-6|.|TRBV28
TGTGCCAGCACCATCGGGACAGGGTTAACGGTTAATGATTCACCCCTCCACTTT
CASTIGTGLTVNDSPLHF